The 22 T cell receptor beta chains listed next were all sequenced from one sample in a study of blood T cell repertoires in COVID-19. Here immunoSEQ multiplex PCR was the method, and the copy in TCRdb shows in-frame clones only, minus some. The sample has about 200,000 clones, 85% seen once. The sequenced material came from peripheral blood. Receptors were obtained from a woman at least 80 years old with acute or convalescent COVID-19.

This chain links TRBV3-1 (or the pseudogene TRBV3-2) with TRBJ2-5; 8 bases map to TRBD1. V lost 3 bases to trimming and J lost 5 bases; unmatched junction nucleotides: 11. The CDR3 has 16 residues. The germline V gene encodes CDR1 LGHDT and CDR2 YNNKEL (reference sequence). Here the CDR3 reads CASSHQQQTGDETQYF. In nucleotides, the CDR3 is TGTGCCAGCAGCCATCAACAACAGACAGGGGACGAGACCCAGTACTTC.

This chain uses TRBV29-1 with TRBJ2-4; 11 bases agree with TRBD2. Germline CDR1 reads SQVTM; CDR2 reads ANQGSEA. This CDR3 region has 16 residues. V shed 2 bases, J shed 6 bases, and the junction held 9 bases outside the gene matches. CDR3 bases: TGCAGCGTTGAAAAAGTAGCGGGAGGGCCTTTAAACATTCAGTACTTC. It yields the protein CSVEKVAGGPLNIQYF.

The sample holds one count of this clone. V usage is TRBV28 and J usage is TRBJ2-5; 11 bases match TRBD2. Unmatched junction bases numbered 8, after V lost 1 base and J lost 1 base. This CDR3 is built from 18 residues. Germline lookup yields CDR1 MDHEN and CDR2 SYDVKM. The CDR3 nucleotides are TGTGCCAGCAGTTTATATAGCGGGAGGGCCTTTTCCCAAGAGACCCAGTACTTC. This gives the protein CASSLYSGRAFSQETQYF.

This chain links TRBV7-2 with TRBJ2-7, with TRBD2 matching 8 bases. The CDR3 totals 17 residues. The germline V gene has CDR1 SGHTA and CDR2 FQGNSA. Unmatched junction bases numbered 11, after V lost 1 base and J lost 3 bases. The CDR3 coding sequence is TGTGCCAGCAGCTTAGGGGGAGCGGGAGAGTTGCTCTACGAGCAGTACTTC. This translates into CASSLGGAGELLYEQYF.

The rearrangement links TRBV6-5 to TRBJ2-5, with D possibly matching TRBD1 (6 bases). V shed 2 bases and J shed 5 bases, with 12 bases lying between them. This CDR3 region has 14 residues. From germline, CDR1 is MNHEY and CDR2 SVGAGI. The CDR3 nucleotides read TGTGCCAGCAGTTACACCCAGGGGTTGGAGACCCAGTACTTC. Protein: CASSYTQGLETQYF.

The rearrangement links TRBV4-1 to TRBJ1-5; TRBD1 agrees at 8 bases. Germline CDR1 is MGHRA and CDR2 is YSYEKL. The CDR3 extends over 15 amino acids. The ends lost 5 bases at V and 7 bases at J; junction bases unmatched: 10. CDR3 residues: CASSEPDRVRQPQHF. The CDR3 coding sequence is TGCGCCAGCAGCGAACCGGACAGGGTGCGACAGCCCCAGCATTTT.

The rearrangement uses TRBV7-9 and TRBJ2-7, with TRBD2 matching 7 bases. The CDR3 sequence is 15 residues long. V was pared by 2 bases and J by 4 bases, with 8 bases of the junction left unmatched. The V gene's germline CDR1 is SEHNR and CDR2 FQNEAQ (reference sequence). The CDR3 spells CASSLMSGMVYEQYF. The CDR3 nucleotides read TGTGCCAGCAGCTTAATGAGCGGGATGGTGTACGAGCAGTACTTC.

J is TRBJ2-5 and V is TRBV18; TRBD2 might be the D (5 bases). The CDR3 consists of 14 residues. With 4 bases removed from V and 3 bases from J, the gap between germline ends came to 12 bases. Germline V lookup: CDR1 KGHSH, CDR2 LQKENI. The CDR3 here is CASSRSGVEETQYF. The DNA for the CDR3 is TGTGCCAGCTCACGGAGCGGTGTCGAAGAGACCCAGTACTTC.

The chain has TRBV6-5 and TRBJ1-1, with 8 bases matching TRBD1. The CDR3 consists of 13 residues. CDR1 and CDR2 (germline): MNHEY, SVGAGI. V dropped 5 bases and J dropped 6; count of bases not matched to a gene: 5. The CDR3: CASSPRQGPEAFF. The CDR3 region has the DNA TGTGCCAGCAGTCCTAGACAGGGGCCTGAAGCTTTCTTT.

The chain combines TRBV7-9 with TRBJ2-1; D is perhaps TRBD2 (6 bases). Germline V gene data show CDR1 as SEHNR and CDR2 as FQNEAQ (reference sequence). V lost 3 bases to trimming and J lost 5 bases, with 11 bases between them. This CDR3 has 14 amino acids. The CDR3 protein is CASSLRGGHNEQFF. DNA for the CDR3: TGTGCCAGCAGCTTGAGGGGAGGCCACAATGAGCAGTTCTTC.

The count of this clone is one. The chain employs TRBV6-6 and TRBJ2-2, with a possible D match to TRBD2 (7 bases). From germline, CDR1 is MNHNY and CDR2 SVGAGI (reference sequence). The V end was cut by 0 bases, the J end by 5 bases, with 13 bases between. This CDR3 has 16 residues. The CDR3 coding sequence is TGTGCCAGCAGTTACTCGCGGGGGCTCTTGACCGGGGAGCTGTTTTTT. Amino acids: CASSYSRGLLTGELFF.

This chain links TRBV2 with TRBJ2-7, with TRBD1 matching 12 bases. The CDR3 runs to 17 residues. Germline lookup yields CDR1 SNHLY and CDR2 FYNNEI. Trimming removed 8 bases from V and 2 bases from J; junction bases left unmatched: 13. In DNA form, the CDR3 reads TGTGCCAGCCGATTACTGGGGACAGGGGGCAAAACCTACGAGCAGTACTTC. Amino acid sequence: CASRLLGTGGKTYEQYF.

This sequence joins TRBV11-3 and TRBJ2-5; 7 bases align to TRBD2. CDR1 is SGHNT, CDR2 YENEEA, per germline. This CDR3 has 15 amino acids. The junction had 5 bases not matched to a gene; V was cut back by 2 bases and J by 2 bases. The CDR3 DNA is TGTGCCAGCAGCTTATATCCTAGCGGTCAAGAGACCCAGTACTTC. This gives the protein CASSLYPSGQETQYF. Together with reference TRBV11-3 and TRBJ2-5, the CDR3 gives the full variable domain: EAGVVQSPRYKIIEKKQPVAFWCNPISGHNTLYWYLQNLGQGPELLIRYENEEAVDDSQLPKDRFSAERLKGVDSTLKIQPAELGDSAVYLCASSLYPSGQETQYFGPGTRLLVL.

V gene TRBV5-1 combines with J gene TRBJ2-7; 7 bases map to TRBD2. V trimming: 4 bases; J trimming: 0 bases; junction bases outside the gene matches: 7. CDR1 and CDR2 from the germline V gene are SGHRS and YFSETQ. CDR3 length equals 15 residues. The CDR3 sequence: CASSRSGGSSYEQYF. For the CDR3, the DNA is TGCGCCAGCAGCCGGAGTGGCGGGAGCTCCTACGAGCAGTACTTC. The entire variable domain, with the rest obtained from reference TRBV5-1 and TRBJ2-7, is as follows: KAGVTQTPRYLIKTRGQQVTLSCSPISGHRSVSWYQQTPGQGLQFLFEYFSETQRNKGNFPGRFSGRQFSNSRSEMNVSTLELGDSALYLCASSRSGGSSYEQYFGPGTRLTVT.

This sequence joins TRBV7-6 and TRBJ1-1, with D maybe TRBD1 (6 bases). Germline CDR1 and CDR2: SGHVS and FNYEAQ. V dropped 5 bases and J dropped 3 bases, with 19 bases sitting between them. The CDR3 loop spans 16 amino acids. The CDR3 bases are TGTGCCAGCAGCCGACTCCTCGGGACATCCGACACTGAAGCTTTCTTT. Its translation: CASSRLLGTSDTEAFF.

V gene TRBV27 combines with J gene TRBJ2-3; D perhaps matches TRBD1 (5 bases). The CDR3 is 16 residues long. V dropped 4 bases and J dropped 1 base, with 15 bases sitting between them. Germline V gives CDR1 MNHEY, CDR2 SMNVEV (reference sequence). The CDR3 loop is CASSSPSGKGTDTQYF. As DNA, the CDR3 is TGTGCCAGCAGTTCCCCCTCAGGGAAGGGCACAGATACGCAGTATTTT.

This clone was seen just once. V gene TRBV18 combines with J gene TRBJ2-2; no clear D. CDR1 and CDR2 from the germline V gene are KGHSH and LQKENI. The CDR3 has 14 residues. Trimming cost V 6 bases and J 0 bases, with 8 bases left between them. CDR3 sequence reads: CASSGGTNTGELFF. For the CDR3, the DNA is TGTGCCAGCTCCGGCGGTACGAACACCGGGGAGCTGTTTTTT.

The chain is built from TRBV3-1 (or the pseudogene TRBV3-2) and TRBJ2-5, with 11 bases matching TRBD2. J was trimmed by 5 bases and V by 0 bases; bases with no gene match: 11. The CDR3 totals 18 residues. Germline loops: CDR1 LGHDT, CDR2 YNNKEL (reference sequence). The CDR3 protein is CASSQDLTSGGGEETQYF. The CDR3 bases are TGTGCCAGCAGCCAAGATCTCACTAGCGGGGGAGGAGAGGAGACCCAGTACTTC.

The V call is TRBV19, the J call TRBJ2-3; 8 bases match TRBD1. This CDR3 contains 16 residues. CDR1 is LNHDA and CDR2 is SQIVND in the germline V gene (reference sequence). V was clipped by 7 bases and J by 1 base; unmatched bases: 10. CDR3 residues: CASTSGGSYGTDTQYF. DNA for the CDR3: TGTGCCAGTACTTCAGGGGGCAGCTATGGCACAGATACGCAGTATTTT.

The genes are TRBV7-9 and TRBJ2-3, with 8 bases aligning to TRBD2. Germline V gives CDR1 SEHNR, CDR2 FQNEAQ (reference sequence). CDR3 length: 15 residues. J was trimmed by 1 base and V by 3 bases; bases with no gene match: 3. The CDR3 nucleotides read TGTGCCAGCAGCTTCGGGGGGGCTCGCACAGATACGCAGTATTTT. Encoded protein: CASSFGGARTDTQYF.

The genes are TRBV10-3 and TRBJ2-2; 8 positions match TRBD1. V was pared by 10 bases and J by 4 bases, with 17 bases of the junction left unmatched. Germline CDR1 and CDR2: ENHRY and SYGVKD. The CDR3 runs 17 residues. CDR3 protein: CATRAVDRGLTTGELFF. In nucleotides, the CDR3 is TGTGCCACACGGGCCGTTGACAGGGGACTGACCACCGGGGAGCTGTTTTTT.

This CDR3 reads CASNSRQGVSYGYTF. The CDR3 nucleotides are TGTGCCAGCAACTCTCGACAGGGGGTGTCCTATGGCTACACCTTC. This chain connects TRBV11-2 to TRBJ1-2; 9 nucleotides line up with TRBD1. The CDR3 spans 15 residues. The germline V gene has CDR1 SGHAT and CDR2 FQNNGV. Trimming took 7 bases from V and 4 from J; bases not matched to a gene: 10.